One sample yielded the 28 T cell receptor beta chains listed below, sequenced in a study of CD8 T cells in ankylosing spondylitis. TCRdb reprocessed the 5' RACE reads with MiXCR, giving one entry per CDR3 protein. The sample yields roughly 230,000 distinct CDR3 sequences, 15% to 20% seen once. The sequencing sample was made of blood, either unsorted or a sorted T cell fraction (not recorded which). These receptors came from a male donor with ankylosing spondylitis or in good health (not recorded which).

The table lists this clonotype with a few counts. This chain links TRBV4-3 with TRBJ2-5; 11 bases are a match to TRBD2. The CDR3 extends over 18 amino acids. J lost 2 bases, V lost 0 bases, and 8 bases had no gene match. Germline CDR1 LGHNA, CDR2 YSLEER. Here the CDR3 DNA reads TGCGCCAGCAGCCAAGATTTTTTGACTAGCGGGACACAAGAGACCCAGTACTTC. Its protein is CASSQDFLTSGTQETQYF.

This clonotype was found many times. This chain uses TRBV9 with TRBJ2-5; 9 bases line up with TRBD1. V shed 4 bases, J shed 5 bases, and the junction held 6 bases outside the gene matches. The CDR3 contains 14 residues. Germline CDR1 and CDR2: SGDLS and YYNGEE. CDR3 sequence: CASSPGQGYETQYF. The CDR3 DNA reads TGTGCCAGCAGCCCGGGACAGGGATATGAGACCCAGTACTTC.

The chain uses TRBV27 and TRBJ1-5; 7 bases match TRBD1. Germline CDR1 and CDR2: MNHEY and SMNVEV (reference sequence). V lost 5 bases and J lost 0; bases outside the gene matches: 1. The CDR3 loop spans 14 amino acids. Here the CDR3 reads CASSRQGSNQPQHF. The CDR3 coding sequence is TGTGCCAGCAGTAGACAGGGTAGCAATCAGCCCCAGCATTTT.

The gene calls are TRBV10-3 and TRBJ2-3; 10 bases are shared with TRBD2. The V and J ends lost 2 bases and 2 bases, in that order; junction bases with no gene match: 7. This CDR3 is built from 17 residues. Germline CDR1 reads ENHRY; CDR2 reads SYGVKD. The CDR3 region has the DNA TGTGCCATCAGTGAGGCCACTAGCGGGACCTTCACAGATACGCAGTATTTT. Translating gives CAISEATSGTFTDTQYF.

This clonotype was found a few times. This CDR3 is CASRTDRGTEAFF. The CDR3 region has the DNA TGCGCCAGCAGAACTGACAGGGGGACTGAAGCTTTCTTT. The chain combines TRBV5-1 with TRBJ1-1; 9 nucleotides match TRBD1. The CDR3 is made up of 13 amino acids. Trimming at V came to 5 bases and at J to 5 bases, leaving 4 bases not matched to a gene. CDR1 and CDR2 (germline): SGHRS, YFSETQ.

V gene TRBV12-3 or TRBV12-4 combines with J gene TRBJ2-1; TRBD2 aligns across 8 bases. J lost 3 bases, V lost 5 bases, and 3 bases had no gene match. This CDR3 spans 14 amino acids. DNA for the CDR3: TGTGCCAGCAGTACTAGCGGAGTCTACAATGAGCAGTTCTTC. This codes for CASSTSGVYNEQFF.

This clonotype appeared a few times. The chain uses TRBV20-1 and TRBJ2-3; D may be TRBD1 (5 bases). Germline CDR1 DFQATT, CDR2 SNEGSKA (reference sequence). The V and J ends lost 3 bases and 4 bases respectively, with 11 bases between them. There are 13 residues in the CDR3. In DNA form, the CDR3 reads TGCAGTGCTAGCTCCAGGGCATCAGATACGCAGTATTTT. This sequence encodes CSASSRASDTQYF.

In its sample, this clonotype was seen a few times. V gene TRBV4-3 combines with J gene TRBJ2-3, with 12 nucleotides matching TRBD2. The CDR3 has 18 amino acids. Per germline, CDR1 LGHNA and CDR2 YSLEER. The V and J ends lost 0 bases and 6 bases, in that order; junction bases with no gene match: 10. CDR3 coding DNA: TGCGCCAGCAGCCAAGACCGACTAGCGGGAGTAGAGTTTGATACGCAGTATTTT. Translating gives CASSQDRLAGVEFDTQYF.

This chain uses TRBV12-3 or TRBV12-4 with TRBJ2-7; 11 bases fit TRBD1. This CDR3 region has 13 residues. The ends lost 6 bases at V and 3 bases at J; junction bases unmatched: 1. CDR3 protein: CASRGTGGYEQYF. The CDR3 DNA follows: TGTGCCAGCAGAGGGACAGGGGGCTACGAGCAGTACTTC.

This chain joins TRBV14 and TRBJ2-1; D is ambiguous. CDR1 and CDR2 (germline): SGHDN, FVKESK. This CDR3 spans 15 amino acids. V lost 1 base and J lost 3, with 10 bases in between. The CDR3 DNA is TGTGCCAGCAGCCAAGGTCCTGGAGTCTACAATGAGCAGTTCTTC. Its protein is CASSQGPGVYNEQFF.

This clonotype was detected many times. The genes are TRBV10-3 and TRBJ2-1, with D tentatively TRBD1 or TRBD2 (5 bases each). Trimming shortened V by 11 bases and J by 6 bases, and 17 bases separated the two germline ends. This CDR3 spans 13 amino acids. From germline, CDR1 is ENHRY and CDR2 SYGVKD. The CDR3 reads CAFRDPPGNEQFF. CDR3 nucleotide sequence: TGTGCCTTTCGGGACCCCCCGGGCAATGAGCAGTTCTTC.

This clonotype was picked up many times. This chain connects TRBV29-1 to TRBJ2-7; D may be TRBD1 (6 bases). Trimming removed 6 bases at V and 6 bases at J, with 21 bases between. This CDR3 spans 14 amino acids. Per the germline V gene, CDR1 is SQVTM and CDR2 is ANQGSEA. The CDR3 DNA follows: TGCAGCGTGAGGGGACATAGCGTCCTCCTCGAGCAGTACTTC. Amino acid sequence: CSVRGHSVLLEQYF.

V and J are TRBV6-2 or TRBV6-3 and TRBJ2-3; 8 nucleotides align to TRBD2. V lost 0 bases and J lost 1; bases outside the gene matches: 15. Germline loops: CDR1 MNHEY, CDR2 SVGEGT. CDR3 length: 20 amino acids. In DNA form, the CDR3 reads TGTGCCAGCAGTTACTCGAACCCCCAAGTGCGGGAGGACCGCACAGATACGCAGTATTTT. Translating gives CASSYSNPQVREDRTDTQYF.

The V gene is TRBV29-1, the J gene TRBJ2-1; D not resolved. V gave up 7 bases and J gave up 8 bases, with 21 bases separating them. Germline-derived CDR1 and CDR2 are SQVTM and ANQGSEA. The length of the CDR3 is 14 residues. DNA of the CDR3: TGCAGCGCCCAGCCCCCGGTGGTCGTCGATGAGCAGTTCTTC. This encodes CSAQPPVVVDEQFF.

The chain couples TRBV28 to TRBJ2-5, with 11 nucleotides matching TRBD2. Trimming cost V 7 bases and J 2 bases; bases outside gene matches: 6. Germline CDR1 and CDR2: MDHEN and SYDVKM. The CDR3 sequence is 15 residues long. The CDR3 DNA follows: TGTGCCAGCAAAATGGCTAGCGGGAGGCAAGAGACCCAGTACTTC. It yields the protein CASKMASGRQETQYF.

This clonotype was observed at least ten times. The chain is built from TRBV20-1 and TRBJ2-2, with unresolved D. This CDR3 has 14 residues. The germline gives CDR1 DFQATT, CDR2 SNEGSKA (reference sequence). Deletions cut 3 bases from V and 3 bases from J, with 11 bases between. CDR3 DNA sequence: TGCAGTGCTAGTCCGGGTCCTCACACCGGGGAGCTGTTTTTT. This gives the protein CSASPGPHTGELFF.

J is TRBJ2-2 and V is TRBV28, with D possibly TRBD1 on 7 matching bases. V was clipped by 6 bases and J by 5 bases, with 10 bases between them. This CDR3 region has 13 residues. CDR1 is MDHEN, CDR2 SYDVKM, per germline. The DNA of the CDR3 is TGTGCCAGCAGGCCAGGGGGGACCGGGGAGCTGTTTTTT. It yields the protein CASRPGGTGELFF. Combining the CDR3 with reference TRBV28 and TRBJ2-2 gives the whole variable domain DVKVTQSSRYLVKRTGEKVFLECVQDMDHENMFWYRQDPGLGLRLIYFSYDVKMKEKGDIPEGYSVSREKKERFSLILESASTNQTSMYLCASRPGGTGELFFGEGSRLTVL.

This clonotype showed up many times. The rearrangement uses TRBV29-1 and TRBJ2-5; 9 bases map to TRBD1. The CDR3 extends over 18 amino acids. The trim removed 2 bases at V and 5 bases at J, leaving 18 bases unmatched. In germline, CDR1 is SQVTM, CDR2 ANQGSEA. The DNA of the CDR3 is TGCAGCGTTGAATTGTGGTCGAGGGAACAGGGGGCAGGGGAGACCCAGTACTTC. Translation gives CSVELWSREQGAGETQYF.

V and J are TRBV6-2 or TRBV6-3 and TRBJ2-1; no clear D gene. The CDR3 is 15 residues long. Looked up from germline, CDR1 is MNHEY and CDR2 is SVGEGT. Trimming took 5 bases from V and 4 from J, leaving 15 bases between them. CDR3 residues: CASSHTEKMYNEQFF. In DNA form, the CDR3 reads TGTGCCAGCAGTCATACCGAGAAGATGTACAATGAGCAGTTCTTC.

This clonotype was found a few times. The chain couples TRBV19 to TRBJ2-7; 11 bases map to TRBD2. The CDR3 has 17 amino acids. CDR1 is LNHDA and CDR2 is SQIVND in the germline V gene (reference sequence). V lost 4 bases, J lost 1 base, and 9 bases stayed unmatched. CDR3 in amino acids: CASSTGPTSGISYEQYF. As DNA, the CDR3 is TGTGCCAGTAGTACCGGTCCGACTAGCGGGATTTCCTACGAGCAGTACTTC.

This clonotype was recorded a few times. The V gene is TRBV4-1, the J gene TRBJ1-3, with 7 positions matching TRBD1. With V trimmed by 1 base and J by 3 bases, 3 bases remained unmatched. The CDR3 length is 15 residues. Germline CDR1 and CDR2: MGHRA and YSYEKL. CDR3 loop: CASSQGDSFGNTIYF. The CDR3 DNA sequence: TGCGCCAGCAGCCAAGGGGACAGTTTTGGAAACACCATATATTTT.

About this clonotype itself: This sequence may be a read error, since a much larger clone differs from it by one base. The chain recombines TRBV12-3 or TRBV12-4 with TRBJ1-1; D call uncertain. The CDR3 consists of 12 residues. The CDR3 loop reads CASTQWSTDAFF. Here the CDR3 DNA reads TGTGCCAGCACCCAATGGAGCACTGATGCTTTCTTT.

The CDR3 reads CATSNGGATNEQFF. In nucleotides, the CDR3 is TGTGCCACCTCCAACGGGGGGGCTACGAATGAGCAGTTCTTC. This chain links TRBV7-6 with TRBJ2-1; 8 bases are shared with TRBD2. Germline assignment: CDR1 SGHVS and CDR2 FNYEAQ. With V trimmed by 10 bases and J by 7 bases, 12 bases remained unmatched. CDR3 length: 14 amino acids.

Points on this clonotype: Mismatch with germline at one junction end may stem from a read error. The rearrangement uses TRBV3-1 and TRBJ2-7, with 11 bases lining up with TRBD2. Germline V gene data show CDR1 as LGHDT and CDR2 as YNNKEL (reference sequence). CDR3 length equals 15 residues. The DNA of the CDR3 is TGTGCCAGCTGCCAAGTAGCGGGAGGGCCCCTCGAGCAGTACTTC. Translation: CASCQVAGGPLEQYF.

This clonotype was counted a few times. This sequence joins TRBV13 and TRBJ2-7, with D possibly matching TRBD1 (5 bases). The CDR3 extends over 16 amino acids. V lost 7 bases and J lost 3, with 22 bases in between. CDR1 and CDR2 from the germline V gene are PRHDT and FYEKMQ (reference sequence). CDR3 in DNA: TGTGCCAGCAACAAGATCTCCGGTGGCAGGGACTACGAGCAGTACTTC. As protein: CASNKISGGRDYEQYF.

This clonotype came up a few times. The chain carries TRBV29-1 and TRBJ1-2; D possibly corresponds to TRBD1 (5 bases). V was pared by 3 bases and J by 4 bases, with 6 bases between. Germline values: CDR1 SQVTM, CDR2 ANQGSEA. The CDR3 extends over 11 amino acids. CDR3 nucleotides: TGCAGCGTTGAGACAGTCTATGGCTACACCTTC. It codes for CSVETVYGYTF.

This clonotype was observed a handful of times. The CDR3, as DNA: TGTGCCAGCAGCTACTCCGCGGGAGCAGGTTACGAGCAGTACTTC. It codes for CASSYSAGAGYEQYF. This rearrangement joins TRBV7-9 to TRBJ2-7, with TRBD2 identical over 7 bases. Germline loops: CDR1 SEHNR, CDR2 FQNEAQ (reference sequence). V gave up 4 bases and J gave up 4 bases; unmatched junction bases: 10. This CDR3 comprises 15 residues.

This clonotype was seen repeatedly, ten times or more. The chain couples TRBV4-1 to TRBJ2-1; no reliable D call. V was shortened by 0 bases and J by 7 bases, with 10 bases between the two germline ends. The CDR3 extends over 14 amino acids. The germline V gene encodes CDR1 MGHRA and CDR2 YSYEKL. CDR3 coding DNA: TGCGCCAGCAGCCAAGATCAAGTGAGTAATGAGCAGTTCTTC. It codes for CASSQDQVSNEQFF.